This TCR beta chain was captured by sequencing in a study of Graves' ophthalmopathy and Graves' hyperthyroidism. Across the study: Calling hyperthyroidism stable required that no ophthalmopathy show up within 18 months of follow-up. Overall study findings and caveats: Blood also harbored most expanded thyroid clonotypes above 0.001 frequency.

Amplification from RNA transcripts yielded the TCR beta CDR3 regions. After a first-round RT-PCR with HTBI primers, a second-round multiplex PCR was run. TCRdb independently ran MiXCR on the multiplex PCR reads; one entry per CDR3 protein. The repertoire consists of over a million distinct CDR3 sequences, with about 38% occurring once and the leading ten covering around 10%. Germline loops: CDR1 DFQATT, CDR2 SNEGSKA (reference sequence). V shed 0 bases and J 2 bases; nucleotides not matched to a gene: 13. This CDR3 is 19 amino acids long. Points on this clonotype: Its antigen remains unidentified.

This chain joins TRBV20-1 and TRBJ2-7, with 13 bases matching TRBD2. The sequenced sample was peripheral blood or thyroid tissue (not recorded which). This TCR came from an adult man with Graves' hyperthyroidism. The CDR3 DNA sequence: TGCAGTGCTAGAGATACGGGGACTAGCGGGACCCGGTTTACCTACGAGCAGTACTTC. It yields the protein CSARDTGTSGTRFTYEQYF.